This T cell receptor (beta chain) was sequenced during a study of T cells in Graves' hyperthyroidism and ophthalmopathy. Whole-study findings and limits: Researchers found most expanded thyroid clonotypes above 0.001 in blood as well.

This clonotype has only a few counts. The antigen remains unidentified. Trimming removed 4 bases from V and 7 bases from J, with 21 bases in between. The CDR3 is 16 residues long. For the diagnoses, clinical symptoms, serum thyroxine and TRAb, thyroid ultrasound and orbital computed tomography were used. RNA transcripts were the template for amplifying TCR beta CDR3 regions. Researchers ran a first-round RT-PCR on the TCR CDR3 using the HTBI primer set. TCRdb used MiXCR to reprocess the multiplex PCR reads, holding one entry per CDR3 protein. The sample records approximately 420,000 distinct CDR3 sequences, approximately 15% being singletons.

This chain links TRBV12-3 or TRBV12-4 with TRBJ2-3; D possibly uses TRBD1 or TRBD2 (7 bases each). The sample was blood. This TCR derives from a woman in her late teens or twenties with Graves' hyperthyroidism. The CDR3 spells CASSSRTRGRLYTQYF. The CDR3 DNA sequence: TGTGCCAGCAGTTCCCGGACTAGGGGGCGACTATATACGCAGTATTTT.